Listed below are T cell receptor beta chains from one sample, sequenced in a study of T cell responses to AZD1222 COVID-19 vaccine. Some clones are missing from TCRdb's copy, which holds only in-frame ones; the method was immunoSEQ multiplex PCR. Of some 110,000 clones in the sample, 75% to 90% were seen once. Material: peripheral blood, obtained 28 days after the second AZD1222 dose. Source of these receptors: an adult who received the AZD1222 COVID-19 vaccine. The CDR3 runs from the conserved cysteine through the conserved F or W. D genes are given only for firm matches. Clone size is stated in some rows and not others, as once, few, many or a class when expanded.

TRBV6-2/TRBV6-3	-	TRBJ2-7	-	TGTGCCAGCAGCGCAGAGCGGCCCCGTTCCTACGAGCAGTACTTC	CASSAERPRSYEQYF
TRBV18	-	TRBJ2-2	-	TGTGCCAGCTCACCAGAGGAGATCGGGGAGCTGTTTTTT	CASSPEEIGELFF
TRBV2	TRBD1	TRBJ1-1	-	TGTGCCAGCAGTCACCCGGGACAGGGGGGAACTGAAGCTTTCTTT	CASSHPGQGGTEAFF
TRBV28	-	TRBJ1-2	-	TGTGCCAGCAGTTTCGGGGGTAACTCTCAGAGGCACTATGGCTACACCTTC	CASSFGGNSQRHYGYTF
TRBV19	-	TRBJ1-2	-	TGTGCCAGTAGGGACAGAACCTATGGCTACACCTTC	CASRDRTYGYTF
TRBV28	-	TRBJ1-2	-	TGTGCCAGCAGTACTTACCTCTATGGCTACACCTTC	CASSTYLYGYTF
TRBV27	-	TRBJ1-1	-	TGTGCCAGCGCTTTAGCCGGCACTGAAGCTTTCTTT	CASALAGTEAFF
TRBV3-1/TRBV3-2	TRBD1	TRBJ1-1	-	TGTGCCAGCAGCCAAGAAAGGACAGGGAACACTGAAGCTTTCTTT	CASSQERTGNTEAFF
TRBV6-1	-	TRBJ2-7	-	TGTGCCAGCAGTGAAGTGTCAGGCGCCTACGAGCAGTACTTC	CASSEVSGAYEQYF
TRBV28	-	TRBJ2-7	-	TGTGCCAGCAGACTGGGGGACATCAACTACGAGCAGTACTTC	CASRLGDINYEQYF
TRBV2	TRBD2	TRBJ2-1	-	TGTGCCAGCAGGCCGGGACTAGCGGTAAACAATGAGCAGTTCTTC	CASRPGLAVNNEQFF
TRBV5-4	TRBD1	TRBJ1-2	-	TGTGCCAGCAGCTGGAGGGACAGACCAAACTATGGCTACACCTTC	CASSWRDRPNYGYTF
TRBV11-2	-	TRBJ2-1	-	TGTGCCAGCAGCTCCAGGTGGGATAGCTCCTACAATGAGCAGTTCTTC	CASSSRWDSSYNEQFF
TRBV4-2	TRBD2	TRBJ2-5	-	TGTGCCAGCAGCCCAACCGGGACTAGCGGGAGTATAGAGACCCAGTACTTC	CASSPTGTSGSIETQYF
TRBV19	TRBD2	TRBJ2-7	-	TGTGCCAGTAGTTCGGAAAGTAGCGGGAGACCCAACGAGCAGTACTTC	CASSSESSGRPNEQYF
TRBV18	-	TRBJ1-3	-	TGTGCCAGCTCACCAGCCGGAAACACCATATATTTT	CASSPAGNTIYF
TRBV11-3	-	TRBJ1-1	-	TGTGCCAGCAGCTTAAATGGCAGATCGAACACTGAAGCTTTCTTT	CASSLNGRSNTEAFF
TRBV7-9	-	TRBJ1-3	-	TGTGCCAGCAGCGGTTACTCTGGAAACACCATATATTTT	CASSGYSGNTIYF
TRBV10-3	-	TRBJ1-1	-	TGTGCCATCAGTGCATCTCAGCTGAACACTGAAGCTTTCTTT	CAISASQLNTEAFF
TRBV13	TRBD1	TRBJ2-7	few	TGTGCCAGCAGCAAAACTCCGGGACAGGGGGTTTACGAGCAGTACTTC	CASSKTPGQGVYEQYF
TRBV7-3	-	TRBJ1-4	-	TGTGCCAGCAGCTCATCCCAGGGGGAAAAACTGTTTTTT	CASSSSQGEKLFF
TRBV10-1	-	TRBJ1-5	-	TGCGCCAGCACCTTTGGAGGGAGGGAGAGGGTAAATCAGCCCCAGCATTTT	CASTFGGRERVNQPQHF
TRBV30	-	TRBJ1-1	once	TGTGCCTGGAGGAGGAGAGGCGCGAACACTGAAGCTTTCTTT	CAWRRRGANTEAFF
TRBV12-3/TRBV12-4	-	TRBJ2-3	once	TGTGCCAGCAGTTTAGGCGATACGCAGTATTTT	CASSLGDTQYF
TRBV30	-	TRBJ1-3	-	TGTGCCTGGAGCCGTCTGAGAAGCTCTGGAAACACCATATATTTT	CAWSRLRSSGNTIYF
TRBV19	-	TRBJ1-4	-	TGTGCCAGTAGTACTCGACAGAGCCCTAATGAAAAACTGTTTTTT	CASSTRQSPNEKLFF
TRBV12-3/TRBV12-4	-	TRBJ1-5	-	TGTGCCAGCAGTTTCGGGGGGGTTCAGCCCCAGCATTTT	CASSFGGVQPQHF
TRBV5-1	TRBD1	TRBJ2-7	once	TGCGCCAGCAGGATAGGGGGCTCTTACGAGCAGTACTTC	CASRIGGSYEQYF
TRBV30	-	TRBJ1-4	-	TGTGCCTGGAGTGTATTCGGCGTGGAACTGTTTTTT	CAWSVFGVELFF
TRBV19	TRBD1	TRBJ2-1	-	TGTGCCAGTAGTATTACACGGACAGGGAAAGTCTTAAAGCAGTTCTTC	CASSITRTGKVLKQFF
TRBV19	-	TRBJ1-6	-	TGTGCCAGTAAAATGGACAACTATAATTCACCCCTCCACTTT	CASKMDNYNSPLHF
TRBV30	TRBD2	TRBJ2-1	few	TGTGCCTGGAGTACCCTAGCGGGAGGTGGGAAGTTCTTC	CAWSTLAGGGKFF
TRBV4-1	-	TRBJ2-5	-	TGCGCCAGCAGCCATTTAGGCTCAGGGGAGGTAGAGACCCAGTACTTC	CASSHLGSGEVETQYF
TRBV7-3	TRBD1	TRBJ2-3	once	TGTGCCAGCAGCCCACGGACAGGGAGCACAGATACGCAGTATTTT	CASSPRTGSTDTQYF
TRBV3-1/TRBV3-2	-	TRBJ2-7	-	TGTGCCAGCAGCCCTGAGGGGATTTACGAGCAGTACTTC	CASSPEGIYEQYF
TRBV5-1	TRBD2	TRBJ2-1	-	TGCGCCAGCAGCTTGGAGGCGGGAGGGCTGGGTCTTGATGAGCAGTTCTTC	CASSLEAGGLGLDEQFF
TRBV6-5	-	TRBJ2-2	-	TGTGCCAGCAGTTACTCGGGGTGGGGAGGGGAGCTGTTTTTT	CASSYSGWGGELFF
TRBV6-4	TRBD2	TRBJ2-2	few	TGTGCCAGCAGTGGCCTAGCGGCAGAGGGCGGGGAGCTGTTTTTT	CASSGLAAEGGELFF
TRBV10-1	-	TRBJ2-3	-	TGCGCCAGCAGTTACCGACAGGACCAAGGGCCAGATACGCAGTATTTT	CASSYRQDQGPDTQYF
TRBV7-6	TRBD1	TRBJ1-2	-	TGTGCCAGCAGCCAGCAACCGGGACAGAGCTATGGCTACACCTTC	CASSQQPGQSYGYTF
TRBV11-2	-	TRBJ2-1	-	TGTGCCAGCAGCTTGAATCCCACAGGGAAAGGGTATGAGCAGTTCTTC	CASSLNPTGKGYEQFF